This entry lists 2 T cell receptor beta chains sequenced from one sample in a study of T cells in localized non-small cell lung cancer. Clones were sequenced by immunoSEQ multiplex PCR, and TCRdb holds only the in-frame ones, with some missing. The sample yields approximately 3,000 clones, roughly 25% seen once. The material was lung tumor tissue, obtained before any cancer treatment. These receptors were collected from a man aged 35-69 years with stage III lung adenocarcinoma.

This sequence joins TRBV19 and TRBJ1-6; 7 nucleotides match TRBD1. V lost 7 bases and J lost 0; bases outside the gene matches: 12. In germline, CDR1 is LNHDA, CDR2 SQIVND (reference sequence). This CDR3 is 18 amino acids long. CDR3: CASTSRSGGSSYNSPLHF. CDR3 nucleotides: TGTGCCAGTACATCCCGCTCAGGGGGGAGCTCCTATAATTCACCCCTCCACTTT.

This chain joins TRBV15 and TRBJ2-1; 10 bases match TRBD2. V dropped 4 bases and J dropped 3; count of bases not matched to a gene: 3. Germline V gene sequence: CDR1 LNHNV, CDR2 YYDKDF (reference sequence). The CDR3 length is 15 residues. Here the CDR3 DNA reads TGTGCCACCAGCACCTTAGCGGGGGGCTACAATGAGCAGTTCTTC. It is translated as CATSTLAGGYNEQFF.